What follows are 27 T cell receptor beta chains derived from one specimen sequenced in a study of cytomegalovirus exposure and HLA in healthy donors (dated by TCRdb to the late 2010s). Library construction relied on the immunoSEQ multiplex PCR assay. This is the immuneACCESS table as TCRdb keeps it, with only in-frame sequences that have V and J called. A part of the clones is gone; compared with another copy, unresolved V genes explain less than half, and the rest is unexplained. In this sample the table shows approximately 150,000 clones, approximately 90% of which occur a single time. Roughly 1.4% of the sample goes to the ten largest clones. Sequenced: PBMCs. These receptors originate from a woman in her twenties or thirties in good health and CMV-seronegative.

This rearrangement joins TRBV29-1 to TRBJ1-2; tentative D call: TRBD1 (6 bases). Trimming pared 2 bases from V and 6 bases from J, leaving 16 bases between. There are 14 residues in the CDR3. Germline V gene data show CDR1 as SQVTM and CDR2 as ANQGSEA. CDR3 sequence: CSVERDMVGDGYTF. Here the CDR3 DNA reads TGCAGCGTTGAAAGGGACATGGTGGGTGATGGCTACACCTTC.

This clone showed up just once. The chain couples TRBV4-2 to TRBJ2-7, with 10 bases fitting TRBD1. J lost 3 bases, V lost 0 bases, and 5 bases had no gene match. The CDR3 sequence is 16 residues long. Germline V gene sequence: CDR1 LGHNA, CDR2 YNFKEQ. CDR3 nucleotides: TGTGCCAGCAGCCAAGAAACAGGGGACAGGGGCTACGAGCAGTACTTC. As protein: CASSQETGDRGYEQYF.

This chain links TRBV30 with TRBJ1-5; 8 positions agree with TRBD1. J lost 2 bases, V lost 5 bases, and 11 bases had no gene match. Germline V gene lookup returns CDR1 GTSNPN and CDR2 SVGIG (reference sequence). There are 16 residues in the CDR3. DNA for the CDR3: TGTGCCTGGGGACAGGGCATGGGCGTCGGCAATCAGCCCCAGCATTTT. Protein: CAWGQGMGVGNQPQHF.

With regard to this clone: Other nucleotide sequences in the sample specify the same CDR3. The chain has TRBV10-2 and TRBJ1-2, with 7 nucleotides matching TRBD1. Germline assignment: CDR1 WSHSY and CDR2 SAAADI. CDR3 length: 15 amino acids. V shed 6 bases, J shed 2 bases, and the junction held 9 bases outside the gene matches. The CDR3 loop reads CASSLNRGSNYGYTF. CDR3 coding DNA: TGCGCCAGCAGCCTTAACAGGGGATCCAACTATGGCTACACCTTC.

V is TRBV2 and J is TRBJ2-5; possibly TRBD2 for D (6 bases). The CDR3 runs to 14 residues. From germline, CDR1 is SNHLY and CDR2 FYNNEI. V was trimmed by 4 bases and J by 2 bases, leaving 11 bases between them. CDR3 region: CASSAGTAQETQYF. CDR3 DNA sequence: TGTGCCAGCAGTGCGGGGACTGCACAAGAGACCCAGTACTTC.

This clone appeared a few times. This chain links TRBV11-2 with TRBJ1-3; 8 nucleotides align to TRBD1. With 5 bases clipped from V and 6 bases from J, the junction kept 9 bases outside the gene matches. CDR3 length: 15 amino acids. CDR1 is SGHAT, CDR2 FQNNGV, per germline. The CDR3 spells CASSISGGAENTIYF. The CDR3 nucleotides read TGTGCCAGCAGCATTTCAGGGGGCGCGGAAAACACCATATATTTT. Variable domain in full (rest from reference TRBV11-2 and TRBJ1-3): EAGVAQSPRYKIIEKRQSVAFWCNPISGHATLYWYQQILGQGPKLLIQFQNNGVVDDSQLPKDRFSAERLKGVDSTLKIQPAKLEDSAVYLCASSISGGAENTIYFGEGSWLTVV.

The chain joins TRBV6-6 to TRBJ2-7, with 7 nucleotides matching TRBD1. V lost 5 bases and J lost 7; bases outside the gene matches: 8. This CDR3 comprises 13 residues. The germline V gene encodes CDR1 MNHNY and CDR2 SVGAGI (reference sequence). CDR3 region: CASSNRGAAEQYF. The DNA of the CDR3 is TGTGCCAGCAGTAACAGGGGAGCCGCGGAGCAGTACTTC.

The chain employs TRBV27 and TRBJ2-2; 10 bases match TRBD2. This CDR3 is 16 amino acids long. The germline V gene encodes CDR1 MNHEY and CDR2 SMNVEV (reference sequence). Trimming at V came to 2 bases and at J to 6 bases, leaving 6 bases not matched to a gene. This CDR3 is CASSLERGGPPGELFF. CDR3 coding DNA: TGTGCCAGCAGTTTAGAGCGGGGGGGCCCCCCCGGGGAGCTGTTTTTT.

The rearrangement joins TRBV5-4 to TRBJ2-3, with 8 positions matching TRBD2. Trimming cost V 3 bases and J 0 bases; bases outside gene matches: 3. Germline V gene data show CDR1 as SGHNT and CDR2 as YYREEE (reference sequence). CDR3 size: 15 residues. CDR3 loop: CASSSGGGSTDTQYF. CDR3 in DNA: TGTGCCAGCAGCTCCGGGGGGGGGAGCACAGATACGCAGTATTTT.

The DNA of the CDR3 is TGCGCCAGCAGCCAAGATCTCGGAAGGGGGCCTTCCAGTTCGCCCCAGCATTTT. Translated, it gives CASSQDLGRGPSSSPQHF. The chain employs TRBV4-1 and TRBJ1-5; TRBD1 matches 7 bases. V was clipped by 0 bases and J by 9 bases; unmatched bases: 17. In germline, CDR1 is MGHRA, CDR2 YSYEKL. CDR3 length: 18 amino acids.

J is TRBJ2-3 and V is TRBV9; D is perhaps TRBD2 (5 bases). V was trimmed by 0 bases and J by 0 bases, leaving 8 bases between them. This CDR3 region has 15 residues. CDR1 is SGDLS, CDR2 YYNGEE, per germline. CDR3 DNA sequence: TGTGCCAGCAGCGTAGTTACGGGGAGCACAGATACGCAGTATTTT. As protein: CASSVVTGSTDTQYF.

V usage is TRBV19 and J usage is TRBJ1-5, with a tentative D call TRBD1 (6 bases). V was shortened by 10 bases and J by 7 bases, with 23 bases between the two germline ends. The germline gives CDR1 LNHDA, CDR2 SQIVND (reference sequence). CDR3 length equals 15 residues. CDR3 in amino acids: CATDFGGRARQPQHF. In DNA, the CDR3 is TGTGCCACCGACTTCGGGGGGCGAGCTAGGCAGCCCCAGCATTTT. The entire variable domain, with the rest obtained from reference TRBV19 and TRBJ1-5, is as follows: DGGITQSPKYLFRKEGQNVTLSCEQNLNHDAMYWYRQDPGQGLRLIYYSQIVNDFQKGDIAEGYSVSREKKESFPLTVTSAQKNPTAFYLCATDFGGRARQPQHFGDGTRLSIL.

The sample holds one count of this clone. CDR3 loop: CASSLMTANYGYTF. In nucleotides, the CDR3 is TGTGCCAGCAGCTTAATGACAGCTAACTATGGCTACACCTTC. V usage is TRBV7-2 and J usage is TRBJ1-2; D perhaps matches TRBD1 (5 bases). The V end lost 2 bases, the J end lost 0 bases, and 7 bases lay between the germline ends. Germline-derived CDR1 and CDR2 are SGHTA and FQGNSA. The CDR3 runs to 14 residues.

V usage is TRBV19 and J usage is TRBJ1-5; D perhaps matches TRBD1 (5 bases). Deletions cut 4 bases from V and 6 bases from J, with 7 bases between. The germline V gene encodes CDR1 LNHDA and CDR2 SQIVND (reference sequence). The length of the CDR3 is 12 residues. CDR3 bases: TGTGCCAGTAGTAGCAGGGTTCAGCCCCAGCATTTT. It is translated as CASSSRVQPQHF.

The J gene is TRBJ1-1, the V gene TRBV2; TRBD1 might be the D (6 bases). V was clipped by 4 bases and J by 5 bases, with 14 bases between them. The CDR3 covers 14 residues. The germline gives CDR1 SNHLY, CDR2 FYNNEI. Here the CDR3 DNA reads TGTGCCAGCAGTGCCCAACACAGGGTTACTGAAGCTTTCTTT. Translation: CASSAQHRVTEAFF.

The genes are TRBV27 and TRBJ1-5, with 7 bases identical to TRBD1. Germline values: CDR1 MNHEY, CDR2 SMNVEV (reference sequence). The CDR3 consists of 14 residues. V gave up 5 bases and J gave up 2 bases; unmatched junction bases: 3. The CDR3 sequence: CASSNRGGNQPQHF. In nucleotides, the CDR3 is TGTGCCAGCAGTAACAGGGGTGGCAATCAGCCCCAGCATTTT.

With regard to this clone: The same CDR3 also results from other DNA sequences found in this sample. The J gene is TRBJ1-3, the V gene TRBV7-2; TRBD1 agrees at 7 bases. CDR1 is SGHTA and CDR2 is FQGNSA in the germline V gene. The CDR3 is 16 amino acids. The trim removed 0 bases at V and 1 base at J, leaving 3 bases unmatched. The CDR3 is CASSLAGGFSGNTIYF. CDR3 DNA sequence: TGTGCCAGCAGCTTAGCAGGGGGCTTTTCTGGAAACACCATATATTTT.

The chain recombines TRBV16 with TRBJ1-1, with D possibly TRBD1 on 5 matching bases. The V gene lost 1 base and the J gene lost 4 bases, with 10 bases spanning the gap. The CDR3 length is 14 residues. Germline loops: CDR1 KGHSY, CDR2 FQNENV. The CDR3 DNA reads TGTGCCAGCAGCCAATGGGGGGTAGGCACTGAAGCTTTCTTT. Encoded protein: CASSQWGVGTEAFF.

This clone appeared a few times. The identical CDR3 is also encoded by other nucleotide sequences in the sample. The genes are TRBV5-1 and TRBJ2-7; 8 positions match TRBD1. This CDR3 has 13 residues. The J segment lost 6 bases and the V segment lost 0 bases, leaving 2 bases of the junction unmatched. CDR1 is SGHRS, CDR2 YFSETQ, per germline. In DNA form, the CDR3 reads TGCGCCAGCAGCTTGGCGGGGACAGGCGAGCAGTACTTC. Amino acids: CASSLAGTGEQYF.

This chain uses TRBV29-1 with TRBJ1-5, with a possible D match to TRBD1 (5 bases). V was shortened by 6 bases and J by 3 bases, with 12 bases between the two germline ends. The CDR3 has 13 residues. Per germline, CDR1 SQVTM and CDR2 ANQGSEA. The CDR3: CSVIQGFNQPQHF. CDR3 sequence (DNA): TGCAGCGTCATCCAGGGTTTCAATCAGCCCCAGCATTTT.

This clone was recorded at least ten times. The rearrangement joins TRBV14 to TRBJ1-6; the match to TRBD1 covers 7 bases. Trimming removed 1 base from V and 9 bases from J; junction bases left unmatched: 6. CDR3 length equals 15 residues. Germline V CDR1 and CDR2: SGHDN, FVKESK. As DNA, the CDR3 is TGTGCCAGCAGCCAAGTAGGAGGGGGCGTTTCACCCCTCCACTTT. As protein: CASSQVGGGVSPLHF.

The rearrangement links TRBV12-5 to TRBJ2-1, with D possibly matching TRBD1 (6 bases). Germline V CDR1 and CDR2: LGHNT, FRNRAP. This CDR3 region has 15 residues. Trimming took off 7 bases at V and 8 bases at J, with 21 bases between the two ends. The CDR3 sequence is CASVPRDKGSDEQFF. In nucleotides, the CDR3 is TGTGCTAGTGTTCCCCGGGACAAGGGGTCGGATGAGCAGTTCTTC.

The chain employs TRBV5-1 and TRBJ2-3; 10 positions match TRBD1. The CDR3 sequence is 16 residues long. V gave up 0 bases and J gave up 5 bases; unmatched junction bases: 6. Germline V gene sequence: CDR1 SGHRS, CDR2 YFSETQ. CDR3 nucleotide sequence: TGCGCCAGCAGCTTGGGACAGGGGGCAGGAGTAGATACGCAGTATTTT. Translating it yields CASSLGQGAGVDTQYF. The full variable domain, rest sourced from reference TRBV5-1 and TRBJ2-3, is KAGVTQTPRYLIKTRGQQVTLSCSPISGHRSVSWYQQTPGQGLQFLFEYFSETQRNKGNFPGRFSGRQFSNSRSEMNVSTLELGDSALYLCASSLGQGAGVDTQYFGPGTRLTVL.

This chain joins TRBV13 and TRBJ2-1; TRBD1 is a possible D gene (5 bases). Between the trimmed V and J ends, which lost 3 bases and 0 bases, there was a span of 15 bases. The CDR3 consists of 17 residues. In germline, CDR1 is PRHDT, CDR2 FYEKMQ (reference sequence). CDR3 protein: CASSLGPPGSSYNEQFF. The CDR3 DNA sequence: TGTGCCAGCAGCTTGGGGCCTCCGGGTAGCTCCTACAATGAGCAGTTCTTC.

This chain uses TRBV4-1 with TRBJ2-3, with 13 bases identical to TRBD2. The germline gives CDR1 MGHRA, CDR2 YSYEKL. CDR3 length equals 17 residues. V was clipped by 4 bases and J by 7 bases; unmatched bases: 11. CDR3 DNA: TGCGCCAGCAGCCCAGGCCGCGGGACTAGCGGGGCGAATACGCAGTATTTT. Translating it yields CASSPGRGTSGANTQYF.

In this sample, this clone turned up a few times. CDR3 sequence: CASSLQGSSPLHF. The DNA of the CDR3 is TGTGCCAGCAGCTTACAGGGTAGTTCACCCCTCCACTTT. This rearrangement joins TRBV11-2 to TRBJ1-6; possible D gene TRBD1, 5 bases. CDR3 length: 13 amino acids. V was cut by 2 bases and J by 9 bases, with 8 bases left in between. Germline V gene sequence: CDR1 SGHAT, CDR2 FQNNGV. Based on the CDR3 plus reference TRBV11-2 and TRBJ1-6, the full variable domain is EAGVAQSPRYKIIEKRQSVAFWCNPISGHATLYWYQQILGQGPKLLIQFQNNGVVDDSQLPKDRFSAERLKGVDSTLKIQPAKLEDSAVYLCASSLQGSSPLHFGNGTRLTVT.

The V gene is TRBV18, the J gene TRBJ2-3, with TRBD1 matching 7 bases. Germline V lookup: CDR1 KGHSH, CDR2 LQKENI. Unmatched junction bases numbered 0, after V lost 2 bases and J lost 4 bases. The CDR3 totals 13 residues. CDR3 sequence (DNA): TGTGCCAGCTCACCAACAGGGGCAGATACGCAGTATTTT. Its translation is CASSPTGADTQYF.